Below, 18 T cell receptor beta chains from the same sample are listed, as sequenced in a study of blood T cell repertoires in COVID-19. Generated by immunoSEQ multiplex PCR, the TCRdb table keeps only in-frame clones and is missing some. The data contain approximately 180,000 clones, roughly 88% of them seen just once; the ten biggest clones take up roughly 15%. Sequencing input: PBMCs or T cells enriched from blood (not recorded which). These TCRs come from a man in his fifties or sixties who had recovered from COVID-19.

The chain carries TRBV4-1 and TRBJ1-4; 9 bases agree with TRBD1. The germline CDR1 and CDR2 sequences are MGHRA and YSYEKL. The CDR3 sequence is 16 residues long. V trimming: 3 bases; J trimming: 6 bases; junction bases outside the gene matches: 8. CDR3 DNA sequence: TGCGCCAGCAGCCAGACAAGGACAGGGGTCGATGAAAAACTGTTTTTT. This gives the protein CASSQTRTGVDEKLFF.

This sequence joins TRBV7-2 and TRBJ1-2; 8 bases fit TRBD1. The CDR3 runs to 13 residues. Trimming cost V 5 bases and J 8 bases; bases outside gene matches: 7. The germline V gene encodes CDR1 SGHTA and CDR2 FQGNSA. DNA of the CDR3: TGTGCCAGCAGCCAAAACGGACAGGGCGGCTACACCTTC. Encoded protein: CASSQNGQGGYTF.

The rearrangement joins TRBV5-5 to TRBJ1-1; D is undetermined. The V end was cut by 8 bases, the J end by 3 bases, with 23 bases between. Germline V gives CDR1 SGHKS, CDR2 YYEKEE (reference sequence). This CDR3 comprises 16 residues. CDR3 in DNA: TGTGCCAGTGCAACGCAACCGGTTCTGGGCGACACTGAAGCTTTCTTT. It translates to CASATQPVLGDTEAFF.

The rearrangement uses TRBV2 and TRBJ2-2; D possibly corresponds to TRBD1 (6 bases). The CDR3 runs to 15 residues. V was cut by 4 bases and J by 5 bases, with 14 bases left in between. CDR1 is SNHLY, CDR2 FYNNEI, per germline. The CDR3 reads CASSASGVETGELFF. As DNA, the CDR3 is TGTGCCAGCAGTGCTTCAGGGGTGGAAACCGGGGAGCTGTTTTTT.

The rearrangement links TRBV7-9 to TRBJ2-2; D uncertain. The germline V gene has CDR1 SEHNR and CDR2 FQNEAQ (reference sequence). There are 11 residues in the CDR3. V gave up 10 bases and J gave up 5 bases, with 8 bases separating them. The DNA of the CDR3 is TGTGCCACTTCAGGTACCGGGGAGCTGTTTTTT. Protein product: CATSGTGELFF.

The rearrangement links TRBV19 to TRBJ2-2; a possible D gene is TRBD2 (5 bases). Trimming took 5 bases from V and 5 from J, leaving 12 bases between them. The length of the CDR3 is 14 residues. The germline gives CDR1 LNHDA, CDR2 SQIVND (reference sequence). The CDR3 DNA follows: TGTGCCAGTAGTCACGGCGGAGGAACCGGGGAGCTGTTTTTT. Translation: CASSHGGGTGELFF.

V gene TRBV3-1 (or the pseudogene TRBV3-2) combines with J gene TRBJ1-6; possibly TRBD1 for D (6 bases). The germline gives CDR1 LGHDT, CDR2 YNNKEL (reference sequence). This CDR3 has 19 residues. Trimming took 1 base from V and 4 from J, leaving 20 bases between them. The CDR3 DNA follows: TGTGCCAGCAGCCAAGCCCCTGGGCAGGGGCTCCTTTATAATTCACCCCTCCACTTT. Its translation: CASSQAPGQGLLYNSPLHF.

The V call is TRBV7-9, the J call TRBJ2-7; the D gene is possibly TRBD1 (5 bases). Germline values: CDR1 SEHNR, CDR2 FQNEAQ (reference sequence). The CDR3 is made up of 13 amino acids. With 4 bases removed from V and 3 bases from J, the gap between germline ends came to 10 bases. In nucleotides, the CDR3 is TGTGCCAGCAGCTATTCAGGGATCTACGAGCAGTACTTC. Translated: CASSYSGIYEQYF.

This clone was seen more than once but under ten times. The V gene is TRBV19, the J gene TRBJ2-7, with TRBD1 matching 8 bases. The V gene's germline CDR1 is LNHDA and CDR2 SQIVND (reference sequence). The CDR3 extends over 15 amino acids. V shed 7 bases, J shed 2 bases, and the junction held 10 bases outside the gene matches. The CDR3 protein is CASKPGQGPTYEQYF. CDR3 sequence (DNA): TGTGCCAGTAAGCCAGGACAGGGCCCCACCTACGAGCAGTACTTC.

The chain is built from TRBV18 and TRBJ1-5, with D perhaps matching TRBD1 (5 bases). V lost 2 bases, J lost 0 bases, and 11 bases lay in between. Germline CDR1 is KGHSH and CDR2 is LQKENI. The CDR3 has 16 amino acids. The CDR3 loop is CASSPTSGNSNQPQHF. The CDR3 DNA reads TGTGCCAGCTCACCAACGTCAGGGAATAGCAATCAGCCCCAGCATTTT.

DNA of the CDR3: TGTGCCAGCAGTGACTCGGCAGGGGACTCCTACGAGCAGTACTTC. Protein sequence: CASSDSAGDSYEQYF. The chain joins TRBV6-4 to TRBJ2-7, with D perhaps TRBD1 (6 bases). V was shortened by 0 bases and J by 0 bases, with 9 bases between the two germline ends. Germline V gene data show CDR1 as MRHNA and CDR2 as SNTAGT. The CDR3 is 15 amino acids.

The rearrangement links TRBV28 to TRBJ1-4; D perhaps matches TRBD1 (5 bases). The CDR3 covers 15 residues. Germline values: CDR1 MDHEN, CDR2 SYDVKM. Trimming stripped 5 bases from V and 2 bases from J, with 12 bases between. CDR3 coding DNA: TGTGCCAGCAGTCGCGGGGGTGTGACTAATGAAAAACTGTTTTTT. Translated, it gives CASSRGGVTNEKLFF.

This sequence joins TRBV5-5 and TRBJ2-5; TRBD1 aligns across 7 bases. CDR3 length: 15 residues. V shed 3 bases, J shed 2 bases, and the junction held 7 bases outside the gene matches. CDR1 is SGHKS, CDR2 YYEKEE, per germline (reference sequence). CDR3 sequence: CASSSPWTGQETQYF. The CDR3 coding sequence is TGTGCCAGCAGCTCTCCCTGGACAGGTCAAGAGACCCAGTACTTC.

The V and J genes are TRBV2 and TRBJ1-5; 7 nucleotides match TRBD1. J lost 4 bases, V lost 2 bases, and 5 bases had no gene match. From germline, CDR1 is SNHLY and CDR2 FYNNEI. CDR3 length: 15 amino acids. In nucleotides, the CDR3 is TGTGCCAGCAGTGAATTCTACAGGGGTAATCAGCCCCAGCATTTT. Its translation is CASSEFYRGNQPQHF.

This chain connects TRBV5-3 to TRBJ1-5; D uncertain. TRBV5-3 is an ORF, with its function uncertain. V lost 1 base to trimming and J lost 5 bases, with 7 bases between them. This CDR3 has 13 amino acids. The CDR3 nucleotides read TGTGCCAGAAGCTTGAAACAATATCAGCCCCAGCATTTT. This gives the protein CARSLKQYQPQHF.

The J gene is TRBJ2-1, the V gene TRBV2; 8 bases line up with TRBD1. Looked up from germline, CDR1 is SNHLY and CDR2 is FYNNEI. V lost 5 bases and J lost 2; bases outside the gene matches: 8. The CDR3 is 16 amino acids. CDR3 nucleotide sequence: TGTGCCAGCAGTAGACAGGGGACTGCAACCTACAATGAGCAGTTCTTC. Encoded protein: CASSRQGTATYNEQFF.

The chain links TRBV24-1 to TRBJ1-6, with 9 bases identical to TRBD1. Trimming took 5 bases from V and 7 from J; bases not matched to a gene: 2. The CDR3 contains 14 residues. Per the germline V gene, CDR1 is KGHDR and CDR2 is SFDVKD. The DNA for the CDR3 is TGTGCCACCAGTGCAGGACAGGGGAATTCACCCCTCCACTTT. As protein: CATSAGQGNSPLHF.

The chain links TRBV6-5 to TRBJ2-5, with 8 bases lining up with TRBD1. Germline-derived CDR1 and CDR2 are MNHEY and SVGAGI. V shed 7 bases, J shed 6 bases, and the junction held 4 bases outside the gene matches. CDR3 length: 12 residues. CDR3 region: CASTGGRKTQYF. CDR3 sequence (DNA): TGTGCCAGCACAGGGGGCAGGAAGACCCAGTACTTC.